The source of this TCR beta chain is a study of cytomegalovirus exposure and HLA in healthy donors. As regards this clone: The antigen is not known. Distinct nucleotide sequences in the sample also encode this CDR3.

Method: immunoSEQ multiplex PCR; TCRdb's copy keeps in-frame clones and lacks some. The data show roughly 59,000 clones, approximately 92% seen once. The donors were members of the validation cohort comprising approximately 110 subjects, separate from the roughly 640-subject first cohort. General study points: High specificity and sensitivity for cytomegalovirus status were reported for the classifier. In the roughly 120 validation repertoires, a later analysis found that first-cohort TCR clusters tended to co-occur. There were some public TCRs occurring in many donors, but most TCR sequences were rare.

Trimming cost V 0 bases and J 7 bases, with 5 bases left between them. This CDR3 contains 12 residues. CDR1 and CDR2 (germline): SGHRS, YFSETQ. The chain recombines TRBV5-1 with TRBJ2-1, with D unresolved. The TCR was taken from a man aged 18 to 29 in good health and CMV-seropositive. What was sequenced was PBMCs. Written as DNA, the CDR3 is TGCGCCAGCAGCTTGGAGAGGAATGAGCAGTTCTTC. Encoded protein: CASSLERNEQFF.